Following are 10 T cell receptor beta chains from one sample sequenced in a study of CXCR4 blockade with PD-1 therapy in pancreatic cancer. Method: immunoSEQ multiplex PCR; TCRdb's copy keeps in-frame clones and lacks some. The data contain approximately 17,000 clones, about two thirds of them seen just once; the ten biggest clones take up around 6.1%. The sample consisted of tumor tissue. The receptors were sampled from a human donor with pancreatic ductal adenocarcinoma.

The rearrangement links TRBV5-1 to TRBJ2-2, with D possibly called TRBD1 or TRBD2 (11 bases each). The length of the CDR3 is 19 residues. Germline assignment: CDR1 SGHRS and CDR2 YFSETQ. Trimming took 4 bases from V and 8 from J, leaving 30 bases between them. The CDR3 reads CASSPDRGLSGRAAGELFF. Written as DNA, the CDR3 is TGCGCCAGCAGCCCGGACAGGGGGCTTAGCGGGAGGGCCGCTGGGGAGCTGTTTTTT. Based on the CDR3 plus reference TRBV5-1 and TRBJ2-2, the full variable domain is KAGVTQTPRYLIKTRGQQVTLSCSPISGHRSVSWYQQTPGQGLQFLFEYFSETQRNKGNFPGRFSGRQFSNSRSEMNVSTLELGDSALYLCASSPDRGLSGRAAGELFFGEGSRLTVL.

This chain joins TRBV10-3 and TRBJ2-7, with TRBD2 matching over 12 bases. V was pared by 2 bases and J by 2 bases, with 1 base of the junction left unmatched. CDR3 size: 15 residues. Germline V gene data show CDR1 as ENHRY and CDR2 as SYGVKD. DNA of the CDR3: TGTGCCATCAGTGAGGGACTAGCGGGGCCCTACGAGCAGTACTTC. Its translation is CAISEGLAGPYEQYF.

This chain joins TRBV18 and TRBJ1-2, with 10 bases fitting TRBD1. V shed 3 bases, J shed 8 bases, and the junction held 15 bases outside the gene matches. The CDR3 covers 17 residues. Germline V lookup: CDR1 KGHSH, CDR2 LQKENI. CDR3 DNA: TGTGCCAGCTCACCCGGAACCGGGACAGGGGCGGCCTACGGCTACACCTTC. Its protein product is CASSPGTGTGAAYGYTF. Looking up the rest from reference TRBV18 and TRBJ1-2 gives the full variable domain: NAGVMQNPRHLVRRRGQEARLRCSPMKGHSHVYWYRQLPEEGLKFMVYLQKENIIDESGMPKERFSAEFPKEGPSILRIQQVVRGDSAAYFCASSPGTGTGAAYGYTFGSGTRLTVV.

This clone was seen once. The chain's CDR3 is CASSLTGTLNTEAFF. The DNA for the CDR3 is TGTGCCAGCAGTTTAACCGGGACACTGAACACTGAAGCTTTCTTT. This sequence joins TRBV28 and TRBJ1-1, with D possibly matching TRBD1 (6 bases). Trimming took off 2 bases at V and 0 bases at J, with 10 bases between the two ends. The CDR3 consists of 15 residues. CDR1 and CDR2 (germline): MDHEN, SYDVKM.

V and J are TRBV19 and TRBJ2-3; 11 positions agree with TRBD2. V lost 3 bases, J lost 7 bases, and 12 bases stayed unmatched. The CDR3 extends over 17 amino acids. Germline V gives CDR1 LNHDA, CDR2 SQIVND (reference sequence). DNA of the CDR3: TGTGCCAGTAGTATGGGTGGTAGCGGGAGGGCCTCATATACGCAGTATTTT. Its translation is CASSMGGSGRASYTQYF.

The rearrangement links TRBV6-7 to TRBJ2-1; 10 bases agree with TRBD1. TRBV6-7 is filed as an ORF, its function uncertain. V lost 8 bases to trimming and J lost 2 bases; unmatched junction nucleotides: 3. The CDR3 is 14 residues long. The CDR3 DNA reads TGTGCCAGCGGGACAGGGGTCGCCTACAATGAGCAGTTCTTC. As protein: CASGTGVAYNEQFF.

Only one count was recorded for this clone. The rearrangement links TRBV18 to TRBJ2-3, with TRBD2 matching 11 bases. The CDR3 extends over 15 amino acids. Germline V CDR1 and CDR2: KGHSH, LQKENI. V lost 6 bases, J lost 1 base, and 3 bases stayed unmatched. Written as DNA, the CDR3 is TGTGCCAGCTCCCTGACTAGCGGGGGCACAGATACGCAGTATTTT. It codes for CASSLTSGGTDTQYF.

The sample holds one count of this clone. The chain couples TRBV18 to TRBJ2-3; D remains unclear. Trimming removed 0 bases at V and 2 bases at J, with 9 bases between. Per germline, CDR1 KGHSH and CDR2 LQKENI. This CDR3 has 15 amino acids. Written as DNA, the CDR3 is TGTGCCAGCTCACCACCGGGTAGCCTCACAGATACGCAGTATTTT. The encoded protein is CASSPPGSLTDTQYF.

The rearrangement links TRBV25-1 to TRBJ1-4, with no clear D. V was shortened by 6 bases and J by 2 bases, with 10 bases between the two germline ends. This CDR3 region has 14 residues. The germline CDR1 and CDR2 sequences are MGHDK and SYGVNS. DNA of the CDR3: TGTGCCAGCAGGGTCGGGCTTACTAATGAAAAACTGTTTTTT. As protein: CASRVGLTNEKLFF.

V usage is TRBV9 and J usage is TRBJ2-7; possibly TRBD1 for D (6 bases). The CDR3 has 12 residues. Germline lookup yields CDR1 SGDLS and CDR2 YYNGEE. With 1 base removed from V and 7 bases from J, the gap between germline ends came to 9 bases. CDR3 DNA: TGTGCCAGCAGCGTATCAGGGGTAGAGCAGTACTTC. Translation: CASSVSGVEQYF.